This is a list of T cell receptor beta chains from one sample in a study of blood T cell repertoires in COVID-19. Generated by immunoSEQ multiplex PCR, the TCRdb table keeps only in-frame clones and is missing some. The sample lists 150,000 to 200,000 clones; around 84% were seen once. The sequenced sample consisted of peripheral blood. These receptors were obtained from a woman aged 70-85 years with COVID-19, enrolled during active disease. The CDR3 runs from the conserved cysteine through the conserved F or W.

J gene | V gene | CDR3 length | CDR3 protein
TRBJ1-1 | TRBV5-6 | 15 | CASSLGNSFLTEAFF
TRBJ1-1 | TRBV6-4 | 14 | CASRVSTLNTEAFF
TRBJ2-1 | TRBV27 | 14 | CASSPSGSQDEQFF
TRBJ1-1 | TRBV2 | 13 | CASSRQVGTEAFF
TRBJ2-1 | TRBV2 | 14 | CASKLQDRTPEQFF
TRBJ1-4 | TRBV28 | 15 | CASSLHRGLGEKLFF
TRBJ2-1 | TRBV6-4 | 14 | CASSDEGFTSEQFF
TRBJ1-3 | TRBV28 | 15 | CASSLLSGFGNTIYF
TRBJ2-1 | TRBV3-1/TRBV3-2 | 16 | CASSLKPGLSYNEQFF
TRBJ1-2 | TRBV27 | 15 | CASSAPGQGAYGYTF
TRBJ1-3 | TRBV27 | 16 | CASSQTRGKSGNTIYF
TRBJ1-6 | TRBV18 | 15 | CASSPTGFGDSPLHF
TRBJ2-2 | TRBV6-5 | 14 | CASRLAGDAGELFF
TRBJ2-7 | TRBV28 | 11 | CASSSNYEQYF
TRBJ1-1 | TRBV12-3/TRBV12-4 | 12 | CASSLESGEAFF
TRBJ1-5 | TRBV28 | 14 | CASRAGLSNQPQHF
TRBJ1-5 | TRBV19 | 14 | CASSAFRGNQPQHF
TRBJ1-1 | TRBV6-2/TRBV6-3 | 13 | CASSLAGGTEAFF
TRBJ1-2 | TRBV2 | 16 | CASMGPAEGRPYGYTF